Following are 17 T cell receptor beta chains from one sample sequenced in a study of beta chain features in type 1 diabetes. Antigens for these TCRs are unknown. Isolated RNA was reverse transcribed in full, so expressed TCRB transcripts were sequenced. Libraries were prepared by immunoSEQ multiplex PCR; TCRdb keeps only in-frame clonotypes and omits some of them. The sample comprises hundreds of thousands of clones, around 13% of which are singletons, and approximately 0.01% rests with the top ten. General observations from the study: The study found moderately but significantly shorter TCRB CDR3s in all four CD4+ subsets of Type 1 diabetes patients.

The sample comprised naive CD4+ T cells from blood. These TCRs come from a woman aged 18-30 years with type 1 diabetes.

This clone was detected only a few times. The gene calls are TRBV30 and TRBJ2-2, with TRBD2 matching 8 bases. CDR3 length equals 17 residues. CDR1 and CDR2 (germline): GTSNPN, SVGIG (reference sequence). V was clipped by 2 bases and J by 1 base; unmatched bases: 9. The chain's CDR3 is CAWSSRGLAENTGELFF. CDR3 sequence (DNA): TGTGCCTGGAGTTCTAGAGGACTAGCAGAGAACACCGGGGAGCTGTTTTTT.

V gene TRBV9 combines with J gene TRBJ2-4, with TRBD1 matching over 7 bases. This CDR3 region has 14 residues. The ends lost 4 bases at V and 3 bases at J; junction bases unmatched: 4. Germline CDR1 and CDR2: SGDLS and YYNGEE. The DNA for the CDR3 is TGTGCCAGCAGCACAGGGACAGACAAAAACATTCAGTACTTC. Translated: CASSTGTDKNIQYF.

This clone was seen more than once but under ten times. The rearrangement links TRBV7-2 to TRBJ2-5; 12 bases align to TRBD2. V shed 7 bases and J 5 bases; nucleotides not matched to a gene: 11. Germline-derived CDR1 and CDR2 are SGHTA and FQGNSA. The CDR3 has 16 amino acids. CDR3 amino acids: CASTRTSGVNEETQYF. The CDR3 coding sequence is TGTGCCAGCACTCGGACTAGCGGGGTGAACGAGGAGACCCAGTACTTC.

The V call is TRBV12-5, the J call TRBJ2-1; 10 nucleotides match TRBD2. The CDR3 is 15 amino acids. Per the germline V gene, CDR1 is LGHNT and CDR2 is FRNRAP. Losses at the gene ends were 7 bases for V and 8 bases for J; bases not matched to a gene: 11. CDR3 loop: CASASSSGSSDEQFF. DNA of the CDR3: TGTGCTAGTGCCTCTTCTAGCGGGAGTAGCGATGAGCAGTTCTTC.

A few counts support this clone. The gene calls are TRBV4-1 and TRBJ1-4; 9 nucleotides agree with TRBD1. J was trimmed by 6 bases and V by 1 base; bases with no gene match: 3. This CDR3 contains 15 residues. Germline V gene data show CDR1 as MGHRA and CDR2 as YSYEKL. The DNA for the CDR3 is TGCGCCAGCAGCCAAGTAGGGACAGGGTATGAAAAACTGTTTTTT. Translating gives CASSQVGTGYEKLFF.

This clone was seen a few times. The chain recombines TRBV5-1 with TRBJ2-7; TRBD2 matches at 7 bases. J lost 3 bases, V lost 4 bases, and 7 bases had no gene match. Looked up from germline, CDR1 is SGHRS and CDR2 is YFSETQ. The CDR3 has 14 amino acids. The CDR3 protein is CASSGGEADYEQYF. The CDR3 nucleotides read TGCGCCAGCAGCGGGGGGGAGGCGGACTACGAGCAGTACTTC.

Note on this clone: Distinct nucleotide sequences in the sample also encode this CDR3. The CDR3 DNA sequence: TGCGCCAGCAGCTTGGACAGGGTCAATGAAAAACTGTTTTTT. It yields the protein CASSLDRVNEKLFF. The chain couples TRBV5-1 to TRBJ1-4; possible D gene TRBD1, 6 bases. Trimming stripped 0 bases from V and 5 bases from J, with 8 bases between. The germline gives CDR1 SGHRS, CDR2 YFSETQ. CDR3 size: 14 residues.

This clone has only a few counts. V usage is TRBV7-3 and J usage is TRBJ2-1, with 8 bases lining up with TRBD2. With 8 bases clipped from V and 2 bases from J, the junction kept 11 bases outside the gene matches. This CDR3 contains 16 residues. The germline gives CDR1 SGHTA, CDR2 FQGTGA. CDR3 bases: TGTGCCAGCTCACTAGCGGCCAACTACGCCTACAATGAGCAGTTCTTC. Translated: CASSLAANYAYNEQFF.

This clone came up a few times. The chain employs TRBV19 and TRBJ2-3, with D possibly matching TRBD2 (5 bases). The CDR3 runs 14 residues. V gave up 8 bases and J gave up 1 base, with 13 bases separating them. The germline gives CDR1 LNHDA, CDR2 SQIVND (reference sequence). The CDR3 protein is CASSGDYRTDTQYF. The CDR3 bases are TGTGCCAGTTCCGGCGACTATCGCACAGATACGCAGTATTTT. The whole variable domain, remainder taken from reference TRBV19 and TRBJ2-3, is DGGITQSPKYLFRKEGQNVTLSCEQNLNHDAMYWYRQDPGQGLRLIYYSQIVNDFQKGDIAEGYSVSREKKESFPLTVTSAQKNPTAFYLCASSGDYRTDTQYFGPGTRLTVL.

CDR3 bases: TGTGCCAGTAGTGGACAGTGGGGTCACACTGAAGCTTTCTTT. Encoded protein: CASSGQWGHTEAFF. V gene TRBV19 combines with J gene TRBJ1-1; D may be TRBD1 (6 bases). The CDR3 is 14 residues long. Per germline, CDR1 LNHDA and CDR2 SQIVND (reference sequence). V was pared by 5 bases and J by 3 bases, with 13 bases between.

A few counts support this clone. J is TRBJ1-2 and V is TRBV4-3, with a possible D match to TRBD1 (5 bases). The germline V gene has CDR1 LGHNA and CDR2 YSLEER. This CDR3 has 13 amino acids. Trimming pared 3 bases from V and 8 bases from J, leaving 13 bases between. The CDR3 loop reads CASSHGQGRGYTF. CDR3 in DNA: TGCGCCAGCAGCCACGGGCAGGGAAGAGGCTACACCTTC.

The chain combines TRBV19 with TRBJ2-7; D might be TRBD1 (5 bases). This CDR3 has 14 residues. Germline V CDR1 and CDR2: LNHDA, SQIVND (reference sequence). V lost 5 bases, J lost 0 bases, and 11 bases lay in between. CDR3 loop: CASSFTGSSYEQYF. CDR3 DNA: TGTGCCAGTAGTTTTACAGGCAGCTCCTACGAGCAGTACTTC.

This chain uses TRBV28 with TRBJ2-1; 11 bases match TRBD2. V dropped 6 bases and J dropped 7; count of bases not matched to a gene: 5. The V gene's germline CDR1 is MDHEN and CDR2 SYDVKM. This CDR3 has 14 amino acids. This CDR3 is CASRAGLAVNEQFF. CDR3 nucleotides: TGTGCCAGCAGGGCGGGACTAGCGGTTAATGAGCAGTTCTTC.

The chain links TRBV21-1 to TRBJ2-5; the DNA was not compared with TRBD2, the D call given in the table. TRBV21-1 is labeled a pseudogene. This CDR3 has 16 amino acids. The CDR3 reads CASSPLAGAPAGDQYF. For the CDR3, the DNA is TGTGCCAGCAGCCCACTAGCGGGAGCCCCTGCGGGGGACCAGTACTTC.

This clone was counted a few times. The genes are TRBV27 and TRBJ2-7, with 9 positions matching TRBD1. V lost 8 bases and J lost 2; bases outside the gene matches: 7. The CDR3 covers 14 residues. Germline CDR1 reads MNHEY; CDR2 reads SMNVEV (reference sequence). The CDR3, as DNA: TGTGCCAGCTCCCGGGACAGGGTGGCCTACGAGCAGTACTTC. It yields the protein CASSRDRVAYEQYF.

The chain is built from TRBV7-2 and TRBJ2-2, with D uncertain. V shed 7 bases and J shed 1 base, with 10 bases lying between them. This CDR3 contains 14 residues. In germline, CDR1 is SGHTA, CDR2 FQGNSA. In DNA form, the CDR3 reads TGTGCCAGCATCCAACTACAGAACACCGGGGAGCTGTTTTTT. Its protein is CASIQLQNTGELFF.

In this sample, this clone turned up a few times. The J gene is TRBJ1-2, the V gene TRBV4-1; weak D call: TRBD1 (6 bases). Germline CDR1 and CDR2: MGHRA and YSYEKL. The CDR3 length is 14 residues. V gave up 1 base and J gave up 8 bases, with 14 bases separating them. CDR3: CASSQVGTGTGYTF. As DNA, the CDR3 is TGCGCCAGCAGCCAAGTCGGTACAGGGACCGGCTACACCTTC.